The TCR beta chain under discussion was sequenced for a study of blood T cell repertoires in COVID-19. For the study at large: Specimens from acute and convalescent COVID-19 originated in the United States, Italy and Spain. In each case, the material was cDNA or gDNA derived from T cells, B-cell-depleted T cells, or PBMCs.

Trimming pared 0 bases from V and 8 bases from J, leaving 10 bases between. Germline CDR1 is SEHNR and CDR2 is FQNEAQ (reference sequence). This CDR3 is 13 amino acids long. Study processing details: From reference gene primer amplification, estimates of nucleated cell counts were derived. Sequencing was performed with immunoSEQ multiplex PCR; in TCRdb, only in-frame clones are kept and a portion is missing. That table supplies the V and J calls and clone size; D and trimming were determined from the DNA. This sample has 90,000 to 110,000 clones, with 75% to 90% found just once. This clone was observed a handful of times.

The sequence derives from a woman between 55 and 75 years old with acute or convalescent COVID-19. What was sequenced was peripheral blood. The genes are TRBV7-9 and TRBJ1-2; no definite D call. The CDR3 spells CASSLADGAGYTF. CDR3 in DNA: TGTGCCAGCAGCTTAGCAGACGGAGCAGGCTACACCTTC.